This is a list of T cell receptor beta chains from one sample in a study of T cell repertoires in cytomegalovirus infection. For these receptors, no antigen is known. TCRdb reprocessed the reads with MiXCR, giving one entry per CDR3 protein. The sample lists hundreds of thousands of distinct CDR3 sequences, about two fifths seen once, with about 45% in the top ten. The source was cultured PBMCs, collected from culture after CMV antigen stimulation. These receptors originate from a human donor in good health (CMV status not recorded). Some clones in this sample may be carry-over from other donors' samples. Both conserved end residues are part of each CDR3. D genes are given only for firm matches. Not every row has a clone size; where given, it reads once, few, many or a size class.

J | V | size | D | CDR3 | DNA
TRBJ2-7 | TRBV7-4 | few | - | CASSLAKVDSPYEQYF | TGTGCCAGCAGCTTAGCGAAGGTCGACAGTCCCTACGAGCAGTACTTC
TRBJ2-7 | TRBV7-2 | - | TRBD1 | CASSRQGGSYEQYF | TGTGCCAGCAGCCGACAGGGGGGTAGCTACGAGCAGTACTTC
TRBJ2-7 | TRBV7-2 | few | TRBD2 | CASSSRTSGIGLYEQYF | TGTGCCAGCAGCTCCAGGACTAGCGGGATAGGGCTGTACGAGCAGTACTTC
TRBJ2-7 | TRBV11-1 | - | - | CASSPRRLSSYEQYF | TGTGCCAGCAGCCCGCGACGGCTTAGCTCCTACGAGCAGTACTTC
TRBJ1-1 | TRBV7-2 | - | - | CASRRPTEAFF | TGTGCCAGCCGGCGGCCCACTGAAGCTTTCTTT
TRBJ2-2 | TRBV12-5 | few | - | CASGAGQNTGELFF | TGTGCTAGTGGTGCGGGACAGAACACCGGGGAGCTGTTTTTT
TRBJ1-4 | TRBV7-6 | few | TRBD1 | CASSFGQGGEKLFF | TGTGCCAGCAGCTTCGGACAGGGAGGGGAAAAACTGTTTTTT
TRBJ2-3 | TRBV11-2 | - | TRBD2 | CASFGLAGFADTQYF | TGTGCCAGCTTCGGACTAGCAGGATTCGCAGATACGCAGTATTTT
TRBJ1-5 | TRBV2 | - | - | CASSGGEIRQQPQHF | TGTGCCAGCAGTGGGGGAGAAATCCGACAACAGCCCCAGCATTTT
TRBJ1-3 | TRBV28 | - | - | CASSFSPDISGNTIYF | TGTGCCAGCAGTTTTTCCCCAGATATCTCTGGAAACACCATATATTTT
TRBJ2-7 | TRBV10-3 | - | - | CAIRRTDEQYF | TGTGCCATTCGACGTACCGACGAGCAGTACTTC
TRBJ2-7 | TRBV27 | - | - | CARGRTQYF | TGTGCCAGGGGCCGGACGCAGTACTTC
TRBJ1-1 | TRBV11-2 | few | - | CASSDSLGGMNTEAFF | TGTGCCAGCAGCGATTCCTTAGGTGGCATGAACACTGAAGCTTTCTTT
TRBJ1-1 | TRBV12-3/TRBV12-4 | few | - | CASSFGRRTEAFF | TGTGCCAGCAGTTTCGGCAGACGGACTGAAGCTTTCTTT
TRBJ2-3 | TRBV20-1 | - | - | CSARGIERDTQYF | TGCAGTGCTAGAGGGATAGAGAGAGATACGCAGTATTTT
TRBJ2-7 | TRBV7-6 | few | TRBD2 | CASSKGLAGVYEQYF | TGTGCCAGCAGCAAGGGACTAGCGGGAGTCTACGAGCAGTACTTC
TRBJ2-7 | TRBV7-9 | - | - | CASSLAKQGGHEQYF | TGTGCCAGCAGCTTAGCAAAACAGGGAGGCCACGAGCAGTACTTC
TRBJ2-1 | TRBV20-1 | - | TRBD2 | CSARDSFDSGGAGPEQFF | TGCAGTGCTAGAGATTCGTTCGACAGCGGGGGGGCGGGTCCTGAGCAGTTCTTC
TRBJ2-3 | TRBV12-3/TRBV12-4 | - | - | CASRGTSSTDTQYF | TGTGCCAGCAGGGGGACTTCTAGCACAGATACGCAGTATTTT